This T cell receptor (beta chain) came from a study of cytomegalovirus exposure and HLA in healthy donors. A multiplex PCR was run with 60 Vbeta primers and 13 Jbeta primers. Libraries were prepared by immunoSEQ multiplex PCR; TCRdb keeps only in-frame clonotypes and omits some of them. The sample holds approximately 100,000 clones, over 60% seen once. V shed 3 bases and J 8 bases; nucleotides not matched to a gene: 9. The CDR3 has 17 residues. Germline V gene data show CDR1 as LNHNV and CDR2 as YYDKDF (reference sequence). The genes are TRBV15 and TRBJ2-1, with 14 bases aligning to TRBD2. Sample: PBMCs. This clonotype was obtained from a human donor in good health. The CDR3 DNA reads as TGTGCCACCAGCAGTGGACTAGCGGGGGGTCCCGACGATGAGCAGTTCTTC. Its translation: CATSSGLAGGPDDEQFF.